These T cell receptor beta chains were read from a single sample in a study of Ad26.COV2.S vaccination and SARS-CoV-2 variants. The table came from immunoSEQ multiplex PCR; TCRdb's copy has only in-frame clones and leaves some out. This sample has about 320,000 clones; almost 90% occur once, and the top ten carry 5.5%. Sequencing used peripheral blood, obtained in a trial of Ad26.COV2.S vaccine versus placebo. The origin of the receptors is a person aged 18-65 years who received the Ad26.COV2.S COVID-19 vaccine or a placebo. Both conserved end residues are part of each CDR3. Fields, in order: V gene, D gene, J gene, CDR3 protein. A D gene is named only where the DNA matches it firmly.

TRBV7-8	-	TRBJ2-5	CASSLIGNQETQYF
TRBV15	-	TRBJ1-1	CATTPETGWYTEAFF
TRBV5-1	-	TRBJ1-1	CASSSGAQTKGNTEAFF
TRBV4-3	TRBD1	TRBJ1-2	CASSRWEAGGGYTF
TRBV28	-	TRBJ1-1	CASTQTRGGRSFF
TRBV19	TRBD1	TRBJ1-5	CASSTQQGFQPQHF
TRBV28	-	TRBJ2-3	CASSLFSLSEAGEWGDTQYF
TRBV12-3/TRBV12-4	-	TRBJ1-3	CASSFSPGNTIYF
TRBV6-5	-	TRBJ1-1	CASTPFLNTEAFF
TRBV28	-	TRBJ1-1	CASRILSKSEAFF
TRBV7-9	-	TRBJ2-1	CASSFMGERDEQFF
TRBV7-2	-	TRBJ1-5	CASSLAPGASGNQPQHF
TRBV11-2	TRBD2	TRBJ2-1	CASSLRLAGGPDEQFF
TRBV6-1	-	TRBJ1-6	CASSEQENSPLHF
TRBV7-2	-	TRBJ1-1	CASSISEGTEAFF
TRBV3-1/TRBV3-2	-	TRBJ1-1	CASSPEAGIMNTEAFF
TRBV3-1/TRBV3-2	-	TRBJ1-2	CASSQSGINYGYTF
TRBV19	TRBD2	TRBJ2-1	CASKTTSGGLNEQFF
TRBV12-3/TRBV12-4	-	TRBJ1-1	CASSFRWNTEAFF
TRBV19	-	TRBJ1-1	CASSPGGANTEAFF
TRBV6-5	TRBD2	TRBJ2-5	CASSYSMGGETQYF
TRBV19	-	TRBJ1-1	CASSPHLKDSLNTEAFF
TRBV2	TRBD1	TRBJ1-2	CASSGTRQGTPITYGYTF
TRBV28	TRBD2	TRBJ2-2	CASSLVTSENTGELFF
TRBV3-1/TRBV3-2	TRBD2	TRBJ2-5	CASSPRLAGQETQYF
TRBV27	-	TRBJ1-1	CASRRPGATEAFF
TRBV10-3	-	TRBJ2-1	CAISNTVEGPYNEQFF
TRBV7-3	-	TRBJ2-4	CASSLNSKNIQYF
TRBV18	TRBD2	TRBJ2-3	CASSPTSATSTDTQYF
TRBV10-1	TRBD1	TRBJ2-7	CASRSSTGTGNTYEQYF
TRBV7-6	-	TRBJ2-1	CASSLNELKYNEQFF
TRBV11-3	-	TRBJ1-1	CASSLVYTEAFF
TRBV4-3	TRBD2	TRBJ2-5	CASSHPNRLAGGRETQYF
TRBV15	-	TRBJ1-5	CATSGWQDNQPQHF
TRBV7-9	-	TRBJ2-6	CASSRGSVRPGANVLTF
TRBV5-1	-	TRBJ1-1	CASSLGIPNTEAFF
TRBV11-2	-	TRBJ1-3	CALGGNTIYF
TRBV11-3	TRBD1	TRBJ2-1	CASSLGDRDEQFF
TRBV3-1/TRBV3-2	-	TRBJ1-2	CASSQTPSGRGYGYTF
TRBV10-1	-	TRBJ2-3	CASSDREKGLSDTQYF
TRBV7-6	-	TRBJ2-5	CASSLWLRETQYF
TRBV7-3	-	TRBJ1-2	CASSSPGQDVGGYTF
TRBV18	-	TRBJ1-6	CASSPQPANSPLHF
TRBV4-1	-	TRBJ1-6	CASSQDMRRGVNSPLHF
TRBV6-5	-	TRBJ1-2	CASIGQNYGYTF